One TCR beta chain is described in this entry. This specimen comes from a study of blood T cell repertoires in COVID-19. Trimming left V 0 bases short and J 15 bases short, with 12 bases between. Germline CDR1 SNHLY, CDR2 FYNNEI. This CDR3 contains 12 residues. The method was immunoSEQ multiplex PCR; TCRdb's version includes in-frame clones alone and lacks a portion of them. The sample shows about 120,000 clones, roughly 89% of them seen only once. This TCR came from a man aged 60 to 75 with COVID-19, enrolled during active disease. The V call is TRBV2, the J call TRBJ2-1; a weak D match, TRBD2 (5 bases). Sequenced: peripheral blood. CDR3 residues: CASSEAPSSRFF. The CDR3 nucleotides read TGTGCCAGCAGTGAAGCGCCTAGCAGTCGGTTCTTC.